This TCR beta chain derives from a study of T cells after yellow fever vaccination. Germline lookup yields CDR1 MGHRA and CDR2 YSYEKL. The CDR3 contains 15 residues. The germline V and J ends were trimmed by 1 base and 10 bases, with 17 bases remaining between them. TCRdb fed the 5' RACE reads into MiXCR, producing one record per CDR3 protein. This table holds some 290,000 distinct CDR3 sequences, about 10% found once. The rearrangement links TRBV4-1 to TRBJ1-5; the D gene is possibly TRBD1 (5 bases). This TCR was sampled from a man aged 18-30 years who received the YFV17D yellow fever vaccine. Sequenced here: CD4+ T cells sorted from PBMCs, sampled 45 days after the yellow fever booster vaccination. Here the CDR3 reads CASSQGHTGLEPQHF. In nucleotides, the CDR3 is TGCGCCAGCAGCCAAGGACATACAGGCCTCGAACCCCAGCATTTT.